These T cell receptor beta chains were read from a single sample in a study of PD-L1 blockade in urothelial cancer. Only in-frame clones appear in the TCRdb table, and some are missing; sequencing was by immunoSEQ multiplex PCR. The repertoire holds 84,000 or so clones, 85% seen once, with about an eighth in the top ten. Here the sequenced sample was PBMCs, taken around atezolizumab (anti-PD-L1) treatment. These receptors all come from a man aged 55 to 69 with urothelial cancer. Each CDR3 is given with its conserved first and last residue. A D gene is named only where the DNA matches it firmly. Clone size is shown for a subset of rows, as once, few, many or a class of expanded clone.

-	-	TRBV5-4	TRBJ1-1	CASSFRTEVNTEAFF
-	-	TRBV18	TRBJ2-1	CASSPAGIYNEQFF
-	TRBD2	TRBV2	TRBJ2-7	CASIYPKSGGTSYEQYF
once	-	TRBV27	TRBJ2-7	CASRPGEAGGEQYF
-	-	TRBV6-5	TRBJ1-6	CASISTGVPNSPLHF
-	TRBD1	TRBV9	TRBJ1-5	CASSEGTGHQPQHF
-	-	TRBV4-2	TRBJ1-4	CASSQLLGQYEKLFF
-	-	TRBV9	TRBJ2-3	CASSVGIAASTDTQYF
-	TRBD2	TRBV11-2	TRBJ2-7	CASSLDSYGGGRLPPYEQYF
-	-	TRBV7-9	TRBJ2-2	CASSLVTGNTGELFF
-	TRBD2	TRBV28	TRBJ2-7	CASSLSGRSSYEQYF
few	-	TRBV7-7	TRBJ2-1	CASSLGGRGNNEQFF
-	TRBD1	TRBV5-1	TRBJ2-7	CASSRDRGVHEQYF
-	TRBD1	TRBV5-8	TRBJ2-7	CASSHDRGQFYEQYF
few	TRBD2	TRBV5-1	TRBJ2-3	CASLQTSGYTDTQYF
-	TRBD1	TRBV9	TRBJ1-2	CASSGPGQGVGGYTF